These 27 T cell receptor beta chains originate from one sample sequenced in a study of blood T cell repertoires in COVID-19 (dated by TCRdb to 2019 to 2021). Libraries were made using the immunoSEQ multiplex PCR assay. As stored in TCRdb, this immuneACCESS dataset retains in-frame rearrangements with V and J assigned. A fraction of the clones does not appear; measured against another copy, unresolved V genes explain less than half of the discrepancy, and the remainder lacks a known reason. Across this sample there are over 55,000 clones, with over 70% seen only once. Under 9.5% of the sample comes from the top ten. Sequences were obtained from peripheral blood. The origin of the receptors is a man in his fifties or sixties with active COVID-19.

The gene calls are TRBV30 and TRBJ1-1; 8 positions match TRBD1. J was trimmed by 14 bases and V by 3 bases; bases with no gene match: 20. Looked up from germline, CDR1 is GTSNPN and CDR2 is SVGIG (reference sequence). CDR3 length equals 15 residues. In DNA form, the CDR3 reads TGTGCCTGGAGAGCCCGACCCGGATCCCAGGGGGCCTCATTCTTT. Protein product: CAWRARPGSQGASFF.

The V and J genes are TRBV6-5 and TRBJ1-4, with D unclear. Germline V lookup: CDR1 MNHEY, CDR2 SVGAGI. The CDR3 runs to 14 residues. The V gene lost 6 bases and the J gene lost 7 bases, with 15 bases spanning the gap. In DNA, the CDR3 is TGTGCCAGCAGGGACTCTGGAGCGGGTGAAAAACTGTTTTTT. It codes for CASRDSGAGEKLFF.

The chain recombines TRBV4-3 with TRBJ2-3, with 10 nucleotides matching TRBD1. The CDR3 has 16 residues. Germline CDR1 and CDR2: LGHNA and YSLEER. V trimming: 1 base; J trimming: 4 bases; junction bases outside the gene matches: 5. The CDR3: CASSQATGGVPDTQYF. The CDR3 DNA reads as TGCGCCAGCAGCCAAGCGACAGGGGGCGTCCCAGATACGCAGTATTTT.

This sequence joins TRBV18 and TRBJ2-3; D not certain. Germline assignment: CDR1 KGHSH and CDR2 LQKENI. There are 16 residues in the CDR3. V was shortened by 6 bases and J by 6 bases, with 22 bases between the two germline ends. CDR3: CASSLNDSPYSDTQYF. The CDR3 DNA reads TGTGCCAGCTCCCTAAATGACTCCCCCTACTCCGATACGCAGTATTTT.

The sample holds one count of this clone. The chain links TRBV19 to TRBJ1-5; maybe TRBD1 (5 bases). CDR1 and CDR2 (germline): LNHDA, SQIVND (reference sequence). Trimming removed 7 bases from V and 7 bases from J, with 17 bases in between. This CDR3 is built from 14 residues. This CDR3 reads CASTPPGVEQPQHF. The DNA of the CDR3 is TGTGCCAGTACCCCCCCGGGGGTAGAGCAGCCCCAGCATTTT.

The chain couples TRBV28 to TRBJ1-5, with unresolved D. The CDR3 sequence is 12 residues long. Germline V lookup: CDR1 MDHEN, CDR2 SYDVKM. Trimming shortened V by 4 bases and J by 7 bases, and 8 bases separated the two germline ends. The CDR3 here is CASSWGVQPQHF. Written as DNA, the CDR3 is TGTGCCAGCAGTTGGGGAGTCCAGCCCCAGCATTTT.

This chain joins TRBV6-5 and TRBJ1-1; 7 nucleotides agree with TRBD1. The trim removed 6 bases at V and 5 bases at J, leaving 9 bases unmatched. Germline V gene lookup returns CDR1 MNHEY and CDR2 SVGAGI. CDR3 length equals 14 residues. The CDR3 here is CASSSTGRRTEAFF. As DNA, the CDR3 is TGTGCCAGCAGCTCGACAGGGCGGAGAACTGAAGCTTTCTTT.

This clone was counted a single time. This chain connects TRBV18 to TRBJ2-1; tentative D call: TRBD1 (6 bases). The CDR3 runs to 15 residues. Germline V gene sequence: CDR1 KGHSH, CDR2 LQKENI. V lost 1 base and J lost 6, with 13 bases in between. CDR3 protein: CASSPRQGSANEQFF. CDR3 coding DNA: TGTGCCAGCTCACCACGGCAGGGGTCGGCCAATGAGCAGTTCTTC.

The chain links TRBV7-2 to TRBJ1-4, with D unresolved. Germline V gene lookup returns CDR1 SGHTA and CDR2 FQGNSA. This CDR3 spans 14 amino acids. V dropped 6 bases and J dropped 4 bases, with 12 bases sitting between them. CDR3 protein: CASSDGPSNEKLFF. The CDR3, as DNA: TGTGCCAGCAGTGATGGGCCCAGTAATGAAAAACTGTTTTTT.

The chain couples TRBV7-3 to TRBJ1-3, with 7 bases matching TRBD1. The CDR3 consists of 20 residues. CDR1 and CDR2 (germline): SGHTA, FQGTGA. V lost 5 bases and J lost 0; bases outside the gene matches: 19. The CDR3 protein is CASSPRPGTATPSSGNTIYF. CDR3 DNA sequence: TGTGCCAGCAGCCCAAGACCCGGGACAGCTACCCCGAGCTCTGGAAACACCATATATTTT.

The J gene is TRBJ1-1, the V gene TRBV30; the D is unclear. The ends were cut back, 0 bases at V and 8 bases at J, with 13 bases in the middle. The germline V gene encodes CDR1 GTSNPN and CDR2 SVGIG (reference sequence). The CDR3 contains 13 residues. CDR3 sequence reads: CAWSVQTRKEAFF. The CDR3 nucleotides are TGTGCCTGGAGTGTACAGACCAGAAAAGAAGCTTTCTTT.

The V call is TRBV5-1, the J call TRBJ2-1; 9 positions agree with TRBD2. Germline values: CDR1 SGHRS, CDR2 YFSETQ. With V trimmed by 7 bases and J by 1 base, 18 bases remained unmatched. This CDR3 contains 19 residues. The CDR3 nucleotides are TGCGCCAGCGCCGACCGGGGCGGGAGGGCCATTGGGTCCTACAATGAGCAGTTCTTC. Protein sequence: CASADRGGRAIGSYNEQFF. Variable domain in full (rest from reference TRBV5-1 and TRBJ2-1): KAGVTQTPRYLIKTRGQQVTLSCSPISGHRSVSWYQQTPGQGLQFLFEYFSETQRNKGNFPGRFSGRQFSNSRSEMNVSTLELGDSALYLCASADRGGRAIGSYNEQFFGPGTRLTVL.

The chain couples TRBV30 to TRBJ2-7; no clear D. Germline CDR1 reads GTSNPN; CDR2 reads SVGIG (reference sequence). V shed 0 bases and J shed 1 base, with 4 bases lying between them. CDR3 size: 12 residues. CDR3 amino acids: CAWSVFSYEQYF. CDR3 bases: TGTGCCTGGAGTGTCTTTTCCTACGAGCAGTACTTC.

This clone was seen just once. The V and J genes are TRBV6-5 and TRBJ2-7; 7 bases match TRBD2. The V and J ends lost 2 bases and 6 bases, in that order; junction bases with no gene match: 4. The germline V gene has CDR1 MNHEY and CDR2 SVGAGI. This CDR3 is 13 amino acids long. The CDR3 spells CASSYEGGVEQYF. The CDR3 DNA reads TGTGCCAGCAGTTACGAGGGAGGGGTCGAGCAGTACTTC.

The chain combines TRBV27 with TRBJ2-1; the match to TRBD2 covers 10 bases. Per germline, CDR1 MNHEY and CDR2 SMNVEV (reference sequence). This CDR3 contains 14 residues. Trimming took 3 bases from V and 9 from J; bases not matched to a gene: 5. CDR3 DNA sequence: TGTGCCAGCAGTTTGACTAGCGGGTTCGGTGAGCAGTTCTTC. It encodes CASSLTSGFGEQFF.

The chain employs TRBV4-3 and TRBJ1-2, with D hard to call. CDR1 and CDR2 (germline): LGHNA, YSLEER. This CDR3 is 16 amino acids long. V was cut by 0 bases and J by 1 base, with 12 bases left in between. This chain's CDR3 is CASSQDLRKFNYGYTF. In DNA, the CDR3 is TGCGCCAGCAGCCAAGATCTGAGAAAATTTAACTATGGCTACACCTTC.

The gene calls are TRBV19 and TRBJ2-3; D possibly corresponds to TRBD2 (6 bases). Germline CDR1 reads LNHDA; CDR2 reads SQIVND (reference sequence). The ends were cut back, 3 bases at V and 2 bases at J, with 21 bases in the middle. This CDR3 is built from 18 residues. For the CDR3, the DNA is TGTGCCAGTAGTATCCCGTCCCTAGGGCGGGGTAACACAGATACGCAGTATTTT. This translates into CASSIPSLGRGNTDTQYF.

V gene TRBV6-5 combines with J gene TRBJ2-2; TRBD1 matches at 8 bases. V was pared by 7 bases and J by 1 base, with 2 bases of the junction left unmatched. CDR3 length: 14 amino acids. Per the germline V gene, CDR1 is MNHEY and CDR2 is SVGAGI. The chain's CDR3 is CASKGQGNTGELFF. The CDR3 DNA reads TGTGCCAGCAAAGGACAGGGGAACACCGGGGAGCTGTTTTTT.

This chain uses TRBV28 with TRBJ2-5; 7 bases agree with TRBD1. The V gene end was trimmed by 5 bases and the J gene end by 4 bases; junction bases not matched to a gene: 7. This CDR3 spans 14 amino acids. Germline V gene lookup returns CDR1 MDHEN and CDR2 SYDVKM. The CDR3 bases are TGTGCCAGCAGTACCCGACAGGGCAGAGAGACCCAGTACTTC. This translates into CASSTRQGRETQYF.

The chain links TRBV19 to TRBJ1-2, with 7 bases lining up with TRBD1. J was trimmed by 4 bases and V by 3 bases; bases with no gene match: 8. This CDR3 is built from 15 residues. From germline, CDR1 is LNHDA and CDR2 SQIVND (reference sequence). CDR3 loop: CASSIVTGDLYGYTF. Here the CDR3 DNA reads TGTGCCAGTAGTATTGTTACAGGGGATCTCTATGGCTACACCTTC.

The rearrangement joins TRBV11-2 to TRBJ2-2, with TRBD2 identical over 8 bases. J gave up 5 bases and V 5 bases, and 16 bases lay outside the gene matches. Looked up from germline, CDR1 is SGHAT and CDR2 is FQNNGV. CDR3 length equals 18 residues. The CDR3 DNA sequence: TGTGCCAGCAGCCCCAAGGGTAGCGGGACACTTTCGACCGGGGAGCTGTTTTTT. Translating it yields CASSPKGSGTLSTGELFF.

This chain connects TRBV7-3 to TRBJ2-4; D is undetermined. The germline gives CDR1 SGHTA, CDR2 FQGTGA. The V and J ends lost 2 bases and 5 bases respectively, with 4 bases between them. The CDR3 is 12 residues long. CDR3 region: CASSLLQNIQYF. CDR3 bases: TGTGCCAGCAGCTTACTTCAAAACATTCAGTACTTC.

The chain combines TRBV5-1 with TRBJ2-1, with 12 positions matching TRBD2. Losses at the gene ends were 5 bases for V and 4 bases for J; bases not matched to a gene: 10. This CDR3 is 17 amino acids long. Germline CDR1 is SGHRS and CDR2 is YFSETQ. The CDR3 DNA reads TGCGCCAGCAGTGGTCCTAGCGGGGGGGCCGGATACAATGAGCAGTTCTTC. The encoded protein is CASSGPSGGAGYNEQFF.

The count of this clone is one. CDR3 bases: TGTGCCAGCAGCTTACATCAGGGGAGTGAGCAGTTCTTC. As protein: CASSLHQGSEQFF. The genes are TRBV7-9 and TRBJ2-1, with TRBD1 as a possible D gene (6 bases). CDR1 is SEHNR, CDR2 FQNEAQ, per germline (reference sequence). Trimming took off 2 bases at V and 9 bases at J, with 11 bases between the two ends. The CDR3 has 13 amino acids.

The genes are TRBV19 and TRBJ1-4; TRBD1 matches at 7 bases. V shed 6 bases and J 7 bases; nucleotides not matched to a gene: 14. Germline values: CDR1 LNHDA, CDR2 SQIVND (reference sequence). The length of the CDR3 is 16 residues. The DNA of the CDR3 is TGTGCCAGTAGGGGGAACCACAGGGGACTGATTGAAAAACTGTTTTTT. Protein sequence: CASRGNHRGLIEKLFF.

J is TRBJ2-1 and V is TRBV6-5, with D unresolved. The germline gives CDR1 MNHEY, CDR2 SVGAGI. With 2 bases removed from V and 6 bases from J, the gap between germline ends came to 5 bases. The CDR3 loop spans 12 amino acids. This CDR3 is CASSYRGNEQFF. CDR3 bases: TGTGCCAGCAGTTACCGAGGCAATGAGCAGTTCTTC.

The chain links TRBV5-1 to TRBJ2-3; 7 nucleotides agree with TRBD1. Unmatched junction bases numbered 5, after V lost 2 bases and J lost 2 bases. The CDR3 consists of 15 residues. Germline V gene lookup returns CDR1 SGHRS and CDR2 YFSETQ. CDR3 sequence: CASSFMQGDTDTQYF. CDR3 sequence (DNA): TGCGCCAGCAGCTTCATGCAGGGGGACACAGATACGCAGTATTTT.